Listed here are 5 T cell receptor beta chains from one sample, sequenced in a study of beta chain features in type 1 diabetes. The investigators reverse transcribed all of the isolated RNA, so they sequenced expressed TCRB transcripts. Only in-frame clones appear in the TCRdb table, and some are missing; sequencing was by immunoSEQ multiplex PCR. The sample lists 390,000 or so clones, roughly 13% occurring once. Sequencing was carried out using naive CD4+ T cells from blood. The source of these receptors is a man between 25 and 39 years old in good health.

This clone has only a few counts. This chain uses TRBV7-2 with TRBJ2-5, with 10 bases matching TRBD2. Germline CDR1 and CDR2: SGHTA and FQGNSA. V gave up 6 bases and J gave up 1 base; unmatched junction bases: 8. This CDR3 comprises 16 residues. CDR3 sequence: CASSPISGGLQETQYF. The CDR3 DNA reads TGTGCCAGCAGTCCCATTAGCGGGGGGCTCCAAGAGACCCAGTACTTC.

This chain links TRBV15 with TRBJ2-3; D is ambiguous. The CDR3 contains 12 residues. V lost 2 bases to trimming and J lost 6 bases, with 6 bases between them. The germline V gene encodes CDR1 LNHNV and CDR2 YYDKDF (reference sequence). This CDR3 reads CATSRKWDTQYF. CDR3 DNA sequence: TGTGCCACCAGCAGAAAATGGGATACGCAGTATTTT.

The V gene is TRBV10-3, the J gene TRBJ2-1; weak D call: TRBD2 (6 bases). Trimming took off 9 bases at V and 1 base at J, with 7 bases between the two ends. Germline lookup yields CDR1 ENHRY and CDR2 SYGVKD. This CDR3 contains 12 residues. The CDR3 coding sequence is TGTGCCATGGGGAGGTCCTACAATGAGCAGTTCTTC. Amino acids: CAMGRSYNEQFF.

This clone has just a few counts. This chain connects TRBV18 to TRBJ2-7; D remains ambiguous. The germline V and J ends were trimmed by 3 bases and 0 bases, with 15 bases remaining between them. The CDR3 totals 16 residues. Germline CDR1 KGHSH, CDR2 LQKENI. CDR3 in DNA: TGTGCCAGCTCACCGGGCCAGCCATCTGGCTCCTACGAGCAGTACTTC. This encodes CASSPGQPSGSYEQYF.

This clone has more than one count but fewer than ten. The V gene is TRBV18, the J gene TRBJ1-3; D ambiguous. V lost 1 base to trimming and J lost 7 bases, with 14 bases between them. There are 15 residues in the CDR3. Germline V CDR1 and CDR2: KGHSH, LQKENI. CDR3 loop: CASSPLSGRGNTIYF. CDR3 coding DNA: TGTGCCAGCTCACCACTGTCTGGTCGTGGGAACACCATATATTTT.